This T cell receptor (beta chain) was documented in a study of T cell responses to AZD1222 COVID-19 vaccine. Notes on the study in general: Of spike-specific TCRs, nearly half reportedly target regions left unmutated in variants.

Here immunoSEQ multiplex PCR was the method, and the copy in TCRdb shows in-frame clones only, minus some. The data hold approximately 110,000 clones, with approximately 85% observed a single time. The CDR3 loop spans 16 amino acids. V gave up 0 bases and J gave up 3 bases, with 14 bases separating them. The germline gives CDR1 SGHVS, CDR2 FQNEAQ. Concerning this clone: What it binds is unknown.

The TCR originated in an adult who received the AZD1222 COVID-19 vaccine. Material: peripheral blood, obtained 28 days after the second AZD1222 dose. The V call is TRBV7-8, the J call TRBJ2-5; D is undetermined. The DNA of the CDR3 is TGTGCCAGCAGCTTAGCGAGAGTACCGTTGAAAGAGACCCAGTACTTC. Amino acid sequence: CASSLARVPLKETQYF.